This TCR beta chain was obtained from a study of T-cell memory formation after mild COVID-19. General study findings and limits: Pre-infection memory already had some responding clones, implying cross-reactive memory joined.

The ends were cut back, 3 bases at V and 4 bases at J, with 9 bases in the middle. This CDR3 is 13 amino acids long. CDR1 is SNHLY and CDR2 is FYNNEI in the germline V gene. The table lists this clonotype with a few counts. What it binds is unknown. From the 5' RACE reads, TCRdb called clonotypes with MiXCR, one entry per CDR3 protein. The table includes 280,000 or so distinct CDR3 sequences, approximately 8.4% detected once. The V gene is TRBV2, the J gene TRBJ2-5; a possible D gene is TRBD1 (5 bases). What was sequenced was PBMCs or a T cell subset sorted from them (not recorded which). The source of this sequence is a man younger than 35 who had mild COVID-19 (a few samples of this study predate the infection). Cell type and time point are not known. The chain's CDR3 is CASSDGAGETQYF. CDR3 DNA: TGTGCCAGCAGTGATGGGGCCGGAGAGACCCAGTACTTC.